These 24 T cell receptor beta chains share one sample of origin, sequenced in a study of T cell clonality in common variable immunodeficiency. TCRdb keeps only in-frame clones here, not all; method: immunoSEQ multiplex PCR. This repertoire holds about 60,000 clones, and none appear only once. Sequenced: peripheral blood mononuclear cells. The receptors come from a person aged 18 to 75 in good health.

This clone was detected many times. CDR3 residues: CSAEPGQGNQPQHF. The DNA read from the CDR3 is TGCAGTGCGGAGCCGGGACAGGGGAATCAGCCC. The chain uses TRBV20-1 and TRBJ1-5; TRBD1 matches 10 bases. The read stops 3 residues short of the end of the CDR3; the missing end is completed from the germline J gene. The germline gives CDR1 DFQATT, CDR2 SNEGSKA (reference sequence). Losses at the gene ends were 6 bases for V and 4 bases for J; bases not matched to a gene: 6. CDR3 length: 14 residues.

This clone showed up many times. The DNA read from the CDR3 is TGTGCCAGCAGCCCCGGACAGGGAAGTGCCTACGAG. Its translation is CASSPGQGSAYE. In full, the CDR3 is CASSPGQGSAYEQYF. The V gene is TRBV5-6, the J gene TRBJ2-7; 8 bases agree with TRBD1. The read ends 3 residues early relative to the CDR3; the germline J gene fills the gap. The CDR3 is made up of 15 amino acids. CDR1 is SGHDT, CDR2 YYEEEE, per germline. With V trimmed by 4 bases and J by 2 bases, 8 bases remained unmatched.

This clone was seen repeatedly, ten times or more. Coverage ceases 3 residues before the CDR3 finishes, and the germline J gene fills in the end. V is TRBV6-2 or TRBV6-3 and J is TRBJ2-1; 12 positions agree with TRBD2. The CDR3 has 17 residues. Losses at the gene ends were 10 bases for V and 5 bases for J; bases not matched to a gene: 15. The germline V gene has CDR1 MNHEY and CDR2 SVGEGT. CDR3 protein: CATKRLAGVMFDNEQFF. The CDR3 bases that were read are TGTGCCACCAAAAGACTAGCGGGAGTAATGTTCGACAATGAG.

This clone came up many times. The CDR3 end lies 3 residues beyond the end of the read and is filled in from the germline J gene. J is TRBJ1-2 and V is TRBV20-1, with a weak D call TRBD1 (5 bases). Trimming removed 6 bases from V and 3 bases from J, with 11 bases in between. Germline CDR1 is DFQATT and CDR2 is SNEGSKA (reference sequence). This CDR3 has 12 amino acids. This CDR3 is CSAAGTYYGYTF. CDR3 DNA, as far as it was read: TGCAGTGCAGCCGGGACTTACTATGGC.

This clone was detected many times. This chain's CDR3 is CASSFRGVYEQYF. The sequenced part of the CDR3 DNA is TGTGCCAGCAGTTTCCGGGGTGTGTACGAG. This chain connects TRBV12-3 or TRBV12-4 to TRBJ2-7, with a possible D match to TRBD2 (5 bases). The read gets to within 3 residues of the CDR3 end, and the germline J gene fills in the rest. The CDR3 has 13 residues. The V and J ends lost 3 bases and 4 bases respectively, with 10 bases between them.

In this sample, this clone turned up many times. Relative to the germline gene, one junction end is altered; a read error may explain this. The read stops 3 residues short of the end of the CDR3; the missing end is completed from the germline J gene. The genes are TRBV4-2 and TRBJ1-1, with TRBD1 matching 7 bases. CDR1 LGHNA and CDR2 YNFKEQ come from the germline V gene. The CDR3 has 15 residues. CDR3: CASSQAGTVNTEAFF. The sequenced CDR3 bases are TGCGCCAGCAGCCAAGCCGGGACAGTGAACACTGAA.

The table lists this clone with many counts. The read ends 3 residues shy of where the CDR3 ends; the end is completed using the germline J gene. This rearrangement joins TRBV6-2 or TRBV6-3 to TRBJ2-7; TRBD1 matches at 9 bases. Germline values: CDR1 MNHEY, CDR2 SVGEGT. The CDR3 runs 14 residues. V was clipped by 6 bases and J by 4 bases; unmatched bases: 7. The CDR3 loop is CASSEQGARYEQYF. Incomplete CDR3 DNA: TGTGCCAGCAGCGAACAGGGGGCGCGGTACGAG.

This clone showed up many times. Read coverage stops 3 residues before the CDR3 terminus; the germline J gene supplies the remainder. This chain joins TRBV7-2 and TRBJ2-3; D unclear. Germline values: CDR1 SGHTA, CDR2 FQGNSA. The germline V and J ends were trimmed by 3 bases and 2 bases, with 3 bases remaining between them. The CDR3 sequence is 12 residues long. The CDR3 DNA, read in part, is TGTGCCAGCAGCTTCTCCACAGATACG. This sequence encodes CASSFSTDT. The full CDR3 protein is CASSFSTDTQYF.

This clone was recorded at least ten times. CDR3 region: CASSSRQVYGNEQFF. The CDR3 bases that were read are TGTGCCAGCAGCTCCAGACAGGTTTACGGCAATGAG. This chain links TRBV11-2 with TRBJ2-1, with a weak D call TRBD1 (6 bases). The read terminates 3 residues ahead of where the CDR3 ends, so the germline J gene completes it. Germline V gene lookup returns CDR1 SGHAT and CDR2 FQNNGV. V gave up 4 bases and J gave up 6 bases, with 16 bases separating them. The CDR3 is 15 residues long. The whole variable domain, remainder taken from reference TRBV11-2 and TRBJ2-1, is EAGVAQSPRYKIIEKRQSVAFWCNPISGHATLYWYQQILGQGPKLLIQFQNNGVVDDSQLPKDRFSAERLKGVDSTLKIQPAKLEDSAVYLCASSSRQVYGNEQFFGPGTRLTVL.

At least ten counts were recorded for this clone. The read ends 3 residues shy of where the CDR3 ends; the end is completed using the germline J gene. The chain has TRBV13 and TRBJ2-7; 11 bases map to TRBD2. Germline loops: CDR1 PRHDT, CDR2 FYEKMQ (reference sequence). The CDR3 consists of 16 residues. V lost 5 bases, J lost 6 bases, and 12 bases stayed unmatched. The CDR3 is CASSVPLAGGFSEQYF. The CDR3 DNA, read in part, is TGTGCCAGCAGCGTCCCCCTAGCGGGAGGATTTTCCGAG.

This clone was detected many times. Its ends do not fully match the called genes, so a read error is possible. The read stops 3 residues short of the end of the CDR3; the missing end is completed from the germline J gene. This chain joins TRBV4-2 and TRBJ2-5; a weak D match, TRBD1 (6 bases). From germline, CDR1 is LGHNA and CDR2 YNFKEQ. The CDR3 is made up of 15 amino acids. The CDR3 reads CASSRTTDRTETQYF. Incomplete CDR3 DNA: TGCGCCAGCAGCCGCACTACCGACAGGACGGAGACC.

This clone was counted between two and nine times. The read ends 3 residues shy of where the CDR3 ends; the end is completed using the germline J gene. The gene calls are TRBV11-1 and TRBJ2-7; a possible D gene is TRBD2 (5 bases). Looked up from germline, CDR1 is SGHAT and CDR2 is FQDESV (reference sequence). V was cut by 4 bases and J by 3 bases, with 13 bases left in between. This CDR3 region has 14 residues. CDR3 DNA (partial): TGTGCCAGCAGCTCGTCGAGCGGCCTCTACGAG. This sequence encodes CASSSSSGLYE. The full CDR3 protein is CASSSSSGLYEQYF.

This clone appeared many times. The read stops 3 residues short of the end of the CDR3; the missing end is completed from the germline J gene. The chain joins TRBV30 to TRBJ2-7; D uncertain. V lost 0 bases and J lost 3, with 3 bases in between. Germline CDR1 is GTSNPN and CDR2 is SVGIG (reference sequence). CDR3 size: 11 residues. The CDR3 sequence is CAWSVLYEQYF. CDR3 DNA (partial): TGTGCCTGGAGTGTACTCTACGAG. Using reference TRBV30 and TRBJ2-7 for the parts outside the CDR3, the full variable domain is SQTIHQWPATLVQPVGSPLSLECTVEGTSNPNLYWYRQAAGRGLQLLFYSVGIGQISSEVPQNLSASRPQDRQFILSSKKLLLSDSGFYLCAWSVLYEQYFGPGTRLTVT.

This clone was detected many times. The read comes to an end 3 residues before the CDR3 does, leaving the germline J gene to fill in the end. The rearrangement joins TRBV18 to TRBJ2-1, with TRBD1 matching 7 bases. The germline V gene has CDR1 KGHSH and CDR2 LQKENI. The length of the CDR3 is 15 residues. The J segment lost 3 bases and the V segment lost 3 bases, leaving 5 bases of the junction unmatched. The CDR3 bases that were read are TGTGCCAGCTCACCCTTGGCAGGGGGCTACAATGAG. Translating it yields CASSPLAGGYNE. The whole CDR3 sequence reads CASSPLAGGYNEQFF.

This clone was observed at least ten times. The junction differs from germline at one of its ends, possibly a read error. The read ends 3 residues shy of where the CDR3 ends; the end is completed using the germline J gene. The chain uses TRBV4-2 and TRBJ2-7; TRBD2 matches at 8 bases. The CDR3 runs 16 residues. Germline-derived CDR1 and CDR2 are LGHNA and YNFKEQ. Partial CDR3 DNA: TGCGCCAGCAGCCAAGAAGTCGGGACTAGGTCTTCCGAG. Translation gives CASSQEVGTRSSE. The CDR3, in full, reads CASSQEVGTRSSEQYF.

This clone was observed many times. The read falls 3 residues short of the CDR3 end, and the missing part is taken from the germline J gene. The chain employs TRBV30 and TRBJ2-5; 7 bases are shared with TRBD1. CDR1 GTSNPN and CDR2 SVGIG come from the germline V gene (reference sequence). V gave up 4 bases and J gave up 4 bases; unmatched junction bases: 6. This CDR3 has 13 amino acids. The CDR3 is CAWTTGVRETQYF. Partial CDR3 DNA: TGTGCCTGGACCACAGGGGTCAGAGAGACC. Using reference TRBV30 and TRBJ2-5 for the parts outside the CDR3, the full variable domain is SQTIHQWPATLVQPVGSPLSLECTVEGTSNPNLYWYRQAAGRGLQLLFYSVGIGQISSEVPQNLSASRPQDRQFILSSKKLLLSDSGFYLCAWTTGVRETQYFGPGTRLLVL.

In its sample, this clone was seen many times. The CDR3 end lies 3 residues beyond the end of the read and is filled in from the germline J gene. This chain connects TRBV30 to TRBJ2-1; TRBD2 matches 8 bases. CDR3 size: 16 residues. Losses at the gene ends were 1 base for V and 6 bases for J; bases not matched to a gene: 11. CDR1 and CDR2 from the germline V gene are GTSNPN and SVGIG (reference sequence). CDR3 sequence: CAWSAIGLAQGNEQFF. The CDR3 bases that were read are TGTGCCTGGAGTGCCATCGGACTAGCCCAGGGCAATGAG.

This clone showed up many times. Sequencing ends 3 residues short of the CDR3 end; the germline J gene provides the rest. J is TRBJ2-7 and V is TRBV20-1, with 9 positions matching TRBD2. V gave up 5 bases and J gave up 1 base; unmatched junction bases: 9. The CDR3 loop spans 15 amino acids. Germline loops: CDR1 DFQATT, CDR2 SNEGSKA (reference sequence). The CDR3 sequence: CSARRLAGLSYEQYF. The CDR3 bases that were read are TGCAGTGCTCGAAGGCTAGCGGGGCTTTCCTACGAG.

This clone was picked up many times. The missing CDR3 end, 3 residues past where the read stops, is filled in from the germline J gene. The rearrangement links TRBV19 to TRBJ1-2, with TRBD1 matching over 8 bases. Germline CDR1 is LNHDA and CDR2 is SQIVND (reference sequence). CDR3 size: 17 residues. The V gene end was trimmed by 5 bases and the J gene end by 4 bases; junction bases not matched to a gene: 15. CDR3 DNA, as far as it was read: TGTGCCAGTAGTCCAGCGTGGGACAGGCCCCTATCCTATGGC. Translated: CASSPAWDRPLSYG. The whole CDR3 sequence reads CASSPAWDRPLSYGYTF.

The table lists this clone with many counts. The read finishes 3 residues shy of the CDR3 end, and the germline J gene is used to complete it. The J gene is TRBJ2-1, the V gene TRBV6-1, with TRBD2 identical over 7 bases. Trimming at V came to 1 base and at J to 2 bases, leaving 11 bases not matched to a gene. Germline V CDR1 and CDR2: MNHNS, SASEGT. The CDR3 sequence is 18 residues long. Partial CDR3 DNA: TGTGCCAGCAGTGAAGGCATGGGGCGGCTAGCGGCCTACAATGAG. Translation gives CASSEGMGRLAAYNE. The complete CDR3 reads CASSEGMGRLAAYNEQFF.

This clone counts as medium-sized. The read ends 3 residues shy of where the CDR3 ends; the end is completed using the germline J gene. The V call is TRBV6-2 or TRBV6-3, the J call TRBJ2-7; D remains ambiguous. Trimming removed 0 bases at V and 0 bases at J, with 9 bases between. Per germline, CDR1 MNHEY and CDR2 SVGEGT. The CDR3 sequence is 15 residues long. CDR3 sequence reads: CASSYSTSFSYEQYF. CDR3 DNA (partial): TGTGCCAGCAGTTACTCGACTTCCTTCTCCTACGAG.

This clone was picked up many times. Read sequence stops 3 residues before the CDR3 end, and the germline J gene provides the missing end. The V and J genes are TRBV12-3 or TRBV12-4 and TRBJ2-1, with D maybe TRBD2 (5 bases). This CDR3 is built from 14 residues. V shed 3 bases and J shed 6 bases, with 12 bases lying between them. CDR3 DNA, as far as it was read: TGTGCCAGCAGTTTGAGCAGTGCGGGCAATGAG. It specifies CASSLSSAGNE. The CDR3 in its entirety is CASSLSSAGNEQFF.

This clone was detected many times. CDR3 DNA (partial): TGTGCCAGCAGCCCTGACAGGGGTAGGGCCTACGAG. It is translated as CASSPDRGRAYE. The full-length CDR3 reads as CASSPDRGRAYEQYF. The rearrangement links TRBV7-8 to TRBJ2-7; 8 nucleotides agree with TRBD1. From the germline J gene comes the end of the CDR3, since the read stops 3 residues before it. The V and J ends lost 5 bases and 2 bases, in that order; junction bases with no gene match: 8. Germline loops: CDR1 SGHVS, CDR2 FQNEAQ. This CDR3 has 15 amino acids.

The table lists this clone with many counts. The CDR3 extends 3 residues past the end of the read, so its final part is completed from the germline J gene. The V call is TRBV9, the J call TRBJ2-1, with D possibly being TRBD2 (5 bases). The ends were cut back, 0 bases at V and 3 bases at J, with 10 bases in the middle. CDR3 length: 15 amino acids. Germline V gene sequence: CDR1 SGDLS, CDR2 YYNGEE. Incomplete CDR3 DNA: TGTGCCAGCAGCGTAGCGGGGAACTACTACAATGAG. Its translation is CASSVAGNYYNE. The full CDR3 is CASSVAGNYYNEQFF. The full variable domain, with the rest looked up from reference TRBV9 and TRBJ2-1, is DSGVTQTPKHLITATGQRVTLRCSPRSGDLSVYWYQQSLDQGLQFLIQYYNGEERAKGNILERFSAQQFPDLHSELNLSSLELGDSALYFCASSVAGNYYNEQFFGPGTRLTVL.